The clone carrying this TCR beta chain has a count of ten or more. TCRdb redid the calling of the 5' RACE reads with MiXCR, one entry per CDR3 protein. Of some 52,000 distinct CDR3 sequences in the sample, roughly 7% were seen once. Time point indicated: sample taken at primary tumor resection. From tumor, nontumor lung or frozen PBMC, whole RNA was taken unsorted for sequencing. The entry originates in a study of spatial heterogeneity in lung cancer. V gave up 2 bases and J gave up 8 bases, with 17 bases separating them. The CDR3 has 15 amino acids. Germline V CDR1 and CDR2: SGHKS, YYEKEE (reference sequence).

Specimen: PBMCs, collected at surgery. The clonotype was recovered from a female donor with early-stage non-small cell lung cancer. J is TRBJ2-4 and V is TRBV5-5; no clear D gene. CDR3 region: CASSFIHPESYIQYF. The CDR3, as DNA: TGTGCCAGCAGCTTTATCCACCCAGAGTCATACATTCAGTACTTC.